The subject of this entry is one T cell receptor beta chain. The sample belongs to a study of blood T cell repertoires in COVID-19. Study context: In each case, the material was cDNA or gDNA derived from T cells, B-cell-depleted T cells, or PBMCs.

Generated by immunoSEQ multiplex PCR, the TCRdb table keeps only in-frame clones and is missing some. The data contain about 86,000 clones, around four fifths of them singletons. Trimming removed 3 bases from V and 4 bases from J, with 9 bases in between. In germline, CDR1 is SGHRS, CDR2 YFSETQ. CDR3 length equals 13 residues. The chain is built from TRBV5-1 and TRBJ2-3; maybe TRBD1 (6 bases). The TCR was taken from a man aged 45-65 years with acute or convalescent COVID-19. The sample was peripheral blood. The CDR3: CASSSNRADTQYF. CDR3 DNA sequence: TGCGCCAGCAGCTCAAACAGGGCAGATACGCAGTATTTT.